A single sample is the source of the 30 T cell receptor beta chains below, sequenced in a study of OX40 agonist ivuxolimab in advanced cancers. Sequenced by immunoSEQ multiplex PCR; TCRdb stores in-frame clones only, minus some. The data show roughly 59,000 clones, around 80% seen once. Here the sequenced sample was CD4+ or CD8+ T cells sorted from blood, taken in a trial of the OX40 agonist ivuxolimab. All receptors derive from an adult with an advanced solid tumor such as melanoma, head and neck, liver or kidney cancer.

The chain joins TRBV7-2 to TRBJ1-1; maybe TRBD1 (5 bases). Trimming cost V 5 bases and J 4 bases, with 11 bases left between them. Per germline, CDR1 SGHTA and CDR2 FQGNSA. The length of the CDR3 is 13 residues. The CDR3 loop is CASSRRGGTEAFF. The DNA for the CDR3 is TGTGCCAGCAGCCGGCGGGGGGGCACTGAAGCTTTCTTT.

This clone was counted a single time. The V and J genes are TRBV2 and TRBJ2-2; 10 bases match TRBD2. Germline lookup yields CDR1 SNHLY and CDR2 FYNNEI. Unmatched junction bases numbered 4, after V lost 7 bases and J lost 2 bases. The CDR3 contains 15 residues. CDR3 in amino acids: CASTSGGLNTGELFF. The CDR3 region has the DNA TGTGCCAGCACTAGCGGGGGTTTAAACACCGGGGAGCTGTTTTTT.

The chain uses TRBV5-1 and TRBJ2-3; D remains ambiguous. The CDR3 runs 15 residues. The V and J ends lost 1 base and 0 bases respectively, with 9 bases between them. Germline lookup yields CDR1 SGHRS and CDR2 YFSETQ. In DNA, the CDR3 is TGCGCCAGCAGCTTGCGGGTCCCTAGCACAGATACGCAGTATTTT. Residues: CASSLRVPSTDTQYF.

CDR3 in amino acids: CAWGDRGAKNIQYF. In DNA, the CDR3 is TGTGCCTGGGGCGACAGGGGCGCCAAAAACATTCAGTACTTC. The genes are TRBV30 and TRBJ2-4, with TRBD1 matching 8 bases. This CDR3 has 14 residues. Germline CDR1 is GTSNPN and CDR2 is SVGIG (reference sequence). With 5 bases clipped from V and 1 base from J, the junction kept 4 bases outside the gene matches.

CDR3 amino acids: CASSSGVANEQFF. CDR3 nucleotide sequence: TGTGCCTCCTCTAGCGGGGTGGCCAATGAGCAGTTCTTC. The rearrangement joins TRBV9 to TRBJ2-1, with 9 positions matching TRBD2. V dropped 10 bases and J dropped 6; count of bases not matched to a gene: 8. Germline CDR1 is SGDLS and CDR2 is YYNGEE. The CDR3 covers 13 residues.

This clone is medium-sized in the sample. The chain combines TRBV5-1 with TRBJ2-5; 9 bases map to TRBD2. This CDR3 region has 15 residues. Germline V gene lookup returns CDR1 SGHRS and CDR2 YFSETQ. V was clipped by 3 bases and J by 4 bases; unmatched bases: 7. The CDR3 DNA sequence: TGCGCCAGCAGCTCATCTAGCGGGGAGACAGAGACCCAGTACTTC. It yields the protein CASSSSSGETETQYF. The variable domain in full, completed from reference TRBV5-1 and TRBJ2-5, reads KAGVTQTPRYLIKTRGQQVTLSCSPISGHRSVSWYQQTPGQGLQFLFEYFSETQRNKGNFPGRFSGRQFSNSRSEMNVSTLELGDSALYLCASSSSSGETETQYFGPGTRLLVL.

V and J are TRBV6-1 and TRBJ2-5; the D gene is possibly TRBD2 (6 bases). Germline V gene data show CDR1 as MNHNS and CDR2 as SASEGT. The CDR3 contains 14 residues. V was clipped by 7 bases and J by 5 bases, with 17 bases between them. Here the CDR3 reads CASTLSRAGETQYF. CDR3 nucleotide sequence: TGTGCCAGCACCCTAAGCCGGGCGGGGGAGACCCAGTACTTC.

The chain couples TRBV7-9 to TRBJ1-1; 8 nucleotides align to TRBD1. CDR1 SEHNR and CDR2 FQNEAQ come from the germline V gene (reference sequence). The CDR3 spans 16 residues. The V gene end was trimmed by 5 bases and the J gene end by 2 bases; junction bases not matched to a gene: 10. The chain's CDR3 is CASSPPRGQGNTEAFF. The DNA for the CDR3 is TGTGCCAGCAGCCCACCCCGAGGACAGGGAAACACTGAAGCTTTCTTT.

The J gene is TRBJ2-3, the V gene TRBV5-4; 10 positions agree with TRBD2. V lost 0 bases, J lost 6 bases, and 10 bases stayed unmatched. Germline CDR1 SGHNT, CDR2 YYREEE (reference sequence). The CDR3 length is 17 residues. The chain's CDR3 is CASSLDRLAGSGDTQYF. The CDR3 nucleotides read TGTGCCAGCAGCTTGGATCGACTAGCGGGTTCCGGGGATACGCAGTATTTT. The full variable domain, in which reference TRBV5-4 and TRBJ2-3 provide the parts outside the CDR3, is ETGVTQSPTHLIKTRGQQVTLRCSSQSGHNTVSWYQQALGQGPQFIFQYYREEENGRGNFPPRFSGLQFPNYSSELNVNALELDDSALYLCASSLDRLAGSGDTQYFGPGTRLTVL.

The chain carries TRBV4-2 and TRBJ1-2, with D unclear. The CDR3 length is 15 residues. V lost 4 bases and J 3 bases, leaving 15 bases between the germline ends. CDR1 and CDR2 from the germline V gene are LGHNA and YNFKEQ. This chain's CDR3 is CASSPRSGSDYGYTF. The CDR3 DNA follows: TGTGCCAGCAGCCCTAGGTCGGGTTCTGACTATGGCTACACCTTC.

The J gene is TRBJ2-7, the V gene TRBV30; 11 bases map to TRBD2. V shed 4 bases and J 5 bases; nucleotides not matched to a gene: 1. Germline CDR1 GTSNPN, CDR2 SVGIG (reference sequence). CDR3 length equals 12 residues. CDR3 coding DNA: TGTGCCTGGACACTAGCGGGGGACGAGCAGTACTTC. Translation: CAWTLAGDEQYF.

The chain recombines TRBV5-1 with TRBJ2-5; 7 bases fit TRBD1. The CDR3 is 15 residues long. Germline V gene data show CDR1 as SGHRS and CDR2 as YFSETQ. V dropped 4 bases and J dropped 6; count of bases not matched to a gene: 12. The CDR3 DNA is TGCGCCAGCAGCACGTCGACAGGGACGGGGAAGACCCAGTACTTC. This translates into CASSTSTGTGKTQYF.

CDR3 DNA: TGTGCCAGCAGTCCGGGACAGGGACGAGGGCAGTACTTC. This gives the protein CASSPGQGRGQYF. This rearrangement joins TRBV6-5 to TRBJ2-7, with 9 bases that match TRBD1. In germline, CDR1 is MNHEY, CDR2 SVGAGI. The junction had 8 bases not matched to a gene; V was cut back by 5 bases and J by 9 bases. The CDR3 sequence is 13 residues long.

The chain links TRBV11-2 to TRBJ2-7, with 7 bases that match TRBD1. CDR1 and CDR2 from the germline V gene are SGHAT and FQNNGV. The CDR3 consists of 14 residues. The V and J ends lost 6 bases and 2 bases, in that order; junction bases with no gene match: 7. As DNA, the CDR3 is TGTGCCAGCAGGGATAGGGACAGCCCCTACGAGCAGTACTTC. This sequence encodes CASRDRDSPYEQYF. Looking up the rest from reference TRBV11-2 and TRBJ2-7 gives the full variable domain: EAGVAQSPRYKIIEKRQSVAFWCNPISGHATLYWYQQILGQGPKLLIQFQNNGVVDDSQLPKDRFSAERLKGVDSTLKIQPAKLEDSAVYLCASRDRDSPYEQYFGPGTRLTVT.

The rearrangement uses TRBV11-2 and TRBJ2-7; possibly TRBD1 for D (6 bases). The CDR3 spans 14 residues. Trimming pared 4 bases from V and 2 bases from J, leaving 12 bases between. Germline CDR1 and CDR2: SGHAT and FQNNGV. CDR3 bases: TGTGCCAGCAGCTCCGGACAGTCTCCCTACGAGCAGTACTTC. Translated, it gives CASSSGQSPYEQYF.

The chain couples TRBV5-5 to TRBJ1-2; D is perhaps TRBD1 (5 bases). Per the germline V gene, CDR1 is SGHKS and CDR2 is YYEKEE (reference sequence). V was clipped by 1 base and J by 4 bases, with 20 bases between them. This CDR3 is built from 17 residues. CDR3 DNA: TGTGCCAGCAGCTTGTCGGCAGGGCTGAGTCTGGGCTATGGCTACACCTTC. Its translation is CASSLSAGLSLGYGYTF. Looking up the rest from reference TRBV5-5 and TRBJ1-2 gives the full variable domain: DAGVTQSPTHLIKTRGQQVTLRCSPISGHKSVSWYQQVLGQGPQFIFQYYEKEERGRGNFPDRFSARQFPNYSSELNVNALLLGDSALYLCASSLSAGLSLGYGYTFGSGTRLTVV.

The J gene is TRBJ1-2, the V gene TRBV30; weak D call: TRBD1 (6 bases). V dropped 4 bases and J dropped 6 bases, with 15 bases sitting between them. CDR1 and CDR2 (germline): GTSNPN, SVGIG (reference sequence). This CDR3 is built from 13 residues. CDR3 in amino acids: CAWTLRGDNGYTF. CDR3 bases: TGTGCCTGGACCCTGAGGGGGGATAATGGCTACACCTTC.

The chain joins TRBV9 to TRBJ2-3; TRBD2 aligns across 8 bases. CDR1 and CDR2 from the germline V gene are SGDLS and YYNGEE. The CDR3 contains 15 residues. V was pared by 4 bases and J by 6 bases, with 10 bases of the junction left unmatched. The DNA for the CDR3 is TGTGCCAGCAGCTTTCGTCCCGGGAGGGTTGATACGCAGTATTTT. Protein sequence: CASSFRPGRVDTQYF. Complete variable domain (other parts from reference TRBV9 and TRBJ2-3): DSGVTQTPKHLITATGQRVTLRCSPRSGDLSVYWYQQSLDQGLQFLIQYYNGEERAKGNILERFSAQQFPDLHSELNLSSLELGDSALYFCASSFRPGRVDTQYFGPGTRLTVL.

CDR3 in amino acids: CASRASLGGGEKLFF. The CDR3 coding sequence is TGTGCCAGCAGAGCCTCCCTCGGGGGGGGTGAAAAACTGTTTTTT. The chain combines TRBV6-5 with TRBJ1-4; tentative D call: TRBD1 (5 bases). The CDR3 loop spans 15 amino acids. Trimming took off 6 bases at V and 7 bases at J, with 18 bases between the two ends. The germline V gene has CDR1 MNHEY and CDR2 SVGAGI.

The chain combines TRBV7-2 with TRBJ2-4, with D possibly TRBD1 on 5 matching bases. CDR3 size: 13 residues. V was pared by 2 bases and J by 8 bases, with 10 bases between. The germline gives CDR1 SGHTA, CDR2 FQGNSA. The CDR3 sequence: CASSLSPGYIQYF. In nucleotides, the CDR3 is TGTGCCAGCAGCTTATCGCCAGGGTACATTCAGTACTTC.

The V gene is TRBV9, the J gene TRBJ2-7, with 7 bases lining up with TRBD1. The V and J ends lost 3 bases and 1 base, in that order; junction bases with no gene match: 4. Germline assignment: CDR1 SGDLS and CDR2 YYNGEE. The CDR3 loop spans 14 amino acids. CDR3 nucleotides: TGTGCCAGCAGCGCCACAGGGGATTCCTACGAGCAGTACTTC. It encodes CASSATGDSYEQYF.

V usage is TRBV18 and J usage is TRBJ1-4; no clear D gene. The CDR3 runs to 15 residues. Trimming took off 6 bases at V and 4 bases at J, with 15 bases between the two ends. CDR1 and CDR2 from the germline V gene are KGHSH and LQKENI. CDR3: CASSPVEQLNEKLFF. The DNA for the CDR3 is TGTGCCAGCTCTCCCGTGGAACAGCTTAATGAAAAACTGTTTTTT.

The gene calls are TRBV5-1 and TRBJ2-5; the D is unclear. The ends were cut back, 0 bases at V and 5 bases at J, with 5 bases in the middle. CDR1 and CDR2 (germline): SGHRS, YFSETQ. The CDR3 totals 12 residues. The CDR3 nucleotides read TGCGCCAGCAGCTTGGACGAGGAGACCCAGTACTTC. As protein: CASSLDEETQYF.

The chain recombines TRBV27 with TRBJ1-6, with 8 bases fitting TRBD1. V lost 5 bases, J lost 10 bases, and 13 bases stayed unmatched. From germline, CDR1 is MNHEY and CDR2 SMNVEV (reference sequence). The CDR3 is 16 residues long. CDR3: CASSLASTGVGSPLHF. Written as DNA, the CDR3 is TGTGCCAGCAGTCTCGCCTCGACAGGGGTTGGCTCACCCCTCCACTTT.

The chain couples TRBV5-1 to TRBJ2-5; no reliable D call. This CDR3 region has 13 residues. From germline, CDR1 is SGHRS and CDR2 YFSETQ. Trimming took off 4 bases at V and 4 bases at J, with 11 bases between the two ends. As DNA, the CDR3 is TGCGCCAGCAGCCTGGGCCAGTTAGAGACCCAGTACTTC. It is translated as CASSLGQLETQYF.

The chain has TRBV5-1 and TRBJ2-7; no firm D call. Looked up from germline, CDR1 is SGHRS and CDR2 is YFSETQ. The V end was cut by 0 bases, the J end by 3 bases, with 10 bases between. The CDR3 runs to 14 residues. Here the CDR3 reads CASSLEGPNYEQYF. The DNA for the CDR3 is TGCGCCAGCAGCTTGGAAGGGCCGAACTACGAGCAGTACTTC.

V gene TRBV4-3 combines with J gene TRBJ2-1; 10 nucleotides match TRBD2. Germline lookup yields CDR1 LGHNA and CDR2 YSLEER. V lost 1 base, J lost 2 bases, and 2 bases stayed unmatched. The CDR3 has 16 residues. The CDR3 sequence is CASSQGAGGAYNEQFF. The CDR3 DNA is TGCGCCAGCAGCCAAGGAGCGGGGGGGGCCTACAATGAGCAGTTCTTC.

The CDR3 DNA follows: TGTGCTAGTGCCCCCCGGGACTATTTGTCTGAAGCTTTCTTT. Protein sequence: CASAPRDYLSEAFF. This chain links TRBV12-5 with TRBJ1-1; possibly TRBD1 for D (5 bases). V was cut by 7 bases and J by 6 bases, with 18 bases left in between. Germline CDR1 LGHNT, CDR2 FRNRAP. The CDR3 spans 14 residues.

The genes are TRBV11-3 and TRBJ2-2; 7 nucleotides match TRBD1. Trimming cost V 3 bases and J 1 base; bases outside gene matches: 2. Looked up from germline, CDR1 is SGHNT and CDR2 is YENEEA. CDR3 length equals 15 residues. DNA for the CDR3: TGTGCCAGCAGCTTGGGACAGATGAACACCGGGGAGCTGTTTTTT. The encoded protein is CASSLGQMNTGELFF. Full variable domain (rest looked up from reference TRBV11-3 and TRBJ2-2): EAGVVQSPRYKIIEKKQPVAFWCNPISGHNTLYWYLQNLGQGPELLIRYENEEAVDDSQLPKDRFSAERLKGVDSTLKIQPAELGDSAVYLCASSLGQMNTGELFFGEGSRLTVL.

This chain connects TRBV27 to TRBJ1-6; the D is unclear. The CDR3 loop spans 13 amino acids. Germline V CDR1 and CDR2: MNHEY, SMNVEV (reference sequence). Trimming removed 8 bases at V and 6 bases at J, with 11 bases between. The CDR3 DNA is TGTGCCAGCCAGGTTACGGTTAATTCACCCCTCCACTTT. Residues: CASQVTVNSPLHF.